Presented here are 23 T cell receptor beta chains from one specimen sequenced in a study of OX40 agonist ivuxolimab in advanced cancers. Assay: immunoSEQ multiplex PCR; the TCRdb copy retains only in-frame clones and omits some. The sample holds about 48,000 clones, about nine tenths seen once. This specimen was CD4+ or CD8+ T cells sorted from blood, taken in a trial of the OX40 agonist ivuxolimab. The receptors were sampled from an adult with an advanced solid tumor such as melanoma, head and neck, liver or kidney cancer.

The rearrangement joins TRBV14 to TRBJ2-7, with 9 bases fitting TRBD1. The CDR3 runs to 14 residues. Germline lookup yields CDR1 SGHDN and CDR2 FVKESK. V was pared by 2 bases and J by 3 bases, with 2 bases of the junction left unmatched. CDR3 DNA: TGTGCCAGCAGCCAAACGGGACAGGGCTACGAGCAGTACTTC. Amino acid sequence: CASSQTGQGYEQYF.

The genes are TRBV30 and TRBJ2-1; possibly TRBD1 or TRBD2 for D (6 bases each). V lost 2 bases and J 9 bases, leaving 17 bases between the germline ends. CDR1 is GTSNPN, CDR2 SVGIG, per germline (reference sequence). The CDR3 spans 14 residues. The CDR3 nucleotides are TGTGCCTGGAGTCCCTCGGCGGAGGGGGGTGAGCAGTTCTTC. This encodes CAWSPSAEGGEQFF.

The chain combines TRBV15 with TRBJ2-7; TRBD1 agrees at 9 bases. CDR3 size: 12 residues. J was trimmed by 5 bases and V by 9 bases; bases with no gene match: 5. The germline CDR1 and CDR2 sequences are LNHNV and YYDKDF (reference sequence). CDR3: CATRQGEDEQYF. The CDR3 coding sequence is TGTGCCACAAGACAGGGGGAAGACGAGCAGTACTTC.

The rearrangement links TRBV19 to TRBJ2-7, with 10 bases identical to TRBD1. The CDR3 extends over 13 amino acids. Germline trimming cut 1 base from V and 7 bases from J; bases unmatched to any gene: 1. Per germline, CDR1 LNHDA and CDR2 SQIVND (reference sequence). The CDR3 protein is CASSIGTGGEQYF. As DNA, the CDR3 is TGTGCCAGTAGTATAGGGACAGGGGGAGAGCAGTACTTC.

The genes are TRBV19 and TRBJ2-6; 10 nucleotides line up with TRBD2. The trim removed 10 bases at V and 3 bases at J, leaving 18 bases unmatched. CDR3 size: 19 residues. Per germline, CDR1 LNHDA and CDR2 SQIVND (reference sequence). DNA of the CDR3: TGTGCCACCTCATTTAGCGGGAGGTCGCGCTTGGGTGGGGCCAACGTCCTGACTTTC. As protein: CATSFSGRSRLGGANVLTF.

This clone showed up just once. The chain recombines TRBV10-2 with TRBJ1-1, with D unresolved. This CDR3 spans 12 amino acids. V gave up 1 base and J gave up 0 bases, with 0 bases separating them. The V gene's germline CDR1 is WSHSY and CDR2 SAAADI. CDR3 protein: CASSELNTEAFF. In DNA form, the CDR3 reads TGCGCCAGCAGTGAGTTGAACACTGAAGCTTTCTTT.

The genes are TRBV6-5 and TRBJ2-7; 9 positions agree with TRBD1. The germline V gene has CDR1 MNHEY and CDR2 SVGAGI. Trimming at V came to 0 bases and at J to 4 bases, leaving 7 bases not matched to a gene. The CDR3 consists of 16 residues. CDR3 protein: CASSYSIQGAGYEQYF. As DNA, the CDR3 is TGTGCCAGCAGTTACTCGATACAGGGGGCAGGGTACGAGCAGTACTTC.

CDR3 DNA: TGTGCCAGCAGCCAAGACTGGCTAGTCGGCGAGCAGTACTTC. It specifies CASSQDWLVGEQYF. The V call is TRBV4-2, the J call TRBJ2-7; no definite D call. CDR1 and CDR2 from the germline V gene are LGHNA and YNFKEQ. The CDR3 covers 14 residues. Trimming removed 0 bases at V and 6 bases at J, with 12 bases between.

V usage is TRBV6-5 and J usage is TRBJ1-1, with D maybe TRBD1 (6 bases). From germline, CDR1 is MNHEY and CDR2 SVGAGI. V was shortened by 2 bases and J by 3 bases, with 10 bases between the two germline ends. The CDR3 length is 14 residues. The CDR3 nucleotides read TGTGCCAGCAGTTACACGGACAGCTACACTGAAGCTTTCTTT. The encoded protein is CASSYTDSYTEAFF.

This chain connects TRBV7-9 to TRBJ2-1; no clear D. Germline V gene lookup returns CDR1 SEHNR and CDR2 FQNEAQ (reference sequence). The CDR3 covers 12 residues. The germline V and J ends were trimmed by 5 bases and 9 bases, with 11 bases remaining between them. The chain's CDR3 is CASSDGRIEQFF. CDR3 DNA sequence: TGTGCCAGCAGCGACGGACGGATTGAGCAGTTCTTC.

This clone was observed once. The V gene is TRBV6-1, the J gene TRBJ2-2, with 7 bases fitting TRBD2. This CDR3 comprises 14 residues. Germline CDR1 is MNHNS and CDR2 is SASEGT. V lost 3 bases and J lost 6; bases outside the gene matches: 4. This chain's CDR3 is CASSEERGAGELFF. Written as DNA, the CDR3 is TGTGCCAGCAGTGAGGAACGGGGGGCCGGGGAGCTGTTTTTT.

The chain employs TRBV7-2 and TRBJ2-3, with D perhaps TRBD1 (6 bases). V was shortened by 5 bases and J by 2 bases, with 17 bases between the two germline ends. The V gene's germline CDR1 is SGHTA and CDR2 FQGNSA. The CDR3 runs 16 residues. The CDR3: CASSQERQATTDTQYF. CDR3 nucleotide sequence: TGTGCCAGCAGCCAAGAACGACAGGCGACCACAGATACGCAGTATTTT.

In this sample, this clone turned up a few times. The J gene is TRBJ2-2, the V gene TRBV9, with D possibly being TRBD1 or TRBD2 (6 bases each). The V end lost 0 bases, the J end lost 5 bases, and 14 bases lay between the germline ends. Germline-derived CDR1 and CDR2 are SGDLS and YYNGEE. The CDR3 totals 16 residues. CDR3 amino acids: CASSVVMGGATGELFF. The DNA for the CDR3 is TGTGCCAGCAGCGTAGTTATGGGGGGCGCTACCGGGGAGCTGTTTTTT. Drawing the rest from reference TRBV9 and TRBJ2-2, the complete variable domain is DSGVTQTPKHLITATGQRVTLRCSPRSGDLSVYWYQQSLDQGLQFLIQYYNGEERAKGNILERFSAQQFPDLHSELNLSSLELGDSALYFCASSVVMGGATGELFFGEGSRLTVL.

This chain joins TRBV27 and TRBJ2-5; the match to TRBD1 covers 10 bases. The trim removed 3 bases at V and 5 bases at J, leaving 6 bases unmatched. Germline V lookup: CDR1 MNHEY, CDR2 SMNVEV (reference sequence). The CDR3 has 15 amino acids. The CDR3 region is CASSLMTGGLETQYF. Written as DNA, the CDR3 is TGTGCCAGCAGTTTGATGACAGGGGGCTTGGAGACCCAGTACTTC.

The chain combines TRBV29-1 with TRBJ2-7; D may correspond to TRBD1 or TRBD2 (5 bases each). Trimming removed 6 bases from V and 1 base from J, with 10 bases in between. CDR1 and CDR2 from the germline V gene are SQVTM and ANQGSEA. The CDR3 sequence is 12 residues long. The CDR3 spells CSVGTESYEQYF. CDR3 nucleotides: TGCAGCGTCGGGACGGAGTCCTACGAGCAGTACTTC.

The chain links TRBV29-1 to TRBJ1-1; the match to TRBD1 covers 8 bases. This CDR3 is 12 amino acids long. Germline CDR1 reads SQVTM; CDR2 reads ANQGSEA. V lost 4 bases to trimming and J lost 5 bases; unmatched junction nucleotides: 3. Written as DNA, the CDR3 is TGCAGCGTTGTACAGGGGGGAACTGAAGCTTTCTTT. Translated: CSVVQGGTEAFF.

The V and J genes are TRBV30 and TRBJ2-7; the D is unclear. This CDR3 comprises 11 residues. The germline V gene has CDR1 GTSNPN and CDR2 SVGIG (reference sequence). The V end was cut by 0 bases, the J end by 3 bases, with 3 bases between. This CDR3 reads CAWSVVYEQYF. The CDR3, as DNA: TGTGCCTGGAGTGTAGTCTACGAGCAGTACTTC.

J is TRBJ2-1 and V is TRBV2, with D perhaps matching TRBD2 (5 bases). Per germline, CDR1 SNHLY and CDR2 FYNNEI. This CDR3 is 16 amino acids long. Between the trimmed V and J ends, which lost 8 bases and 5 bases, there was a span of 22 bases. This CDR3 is CASVFASGNPNNEQFF. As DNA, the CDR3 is TGTGCCAGCGTGTTCGCCTCCGGGAACCCAAACAATGAGCAGTTCTTC. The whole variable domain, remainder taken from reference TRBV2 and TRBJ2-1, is EPEVTQTPSHQVTQMGQEVILRCVPISNHLYFYWYRQILGQKVEFLVSFYNNEISEKSEIFDDQFSVERPDGSNFTLKIRSTKLEDSAMYFCASVFASGNPNNEQFFGPGTRLTVL.

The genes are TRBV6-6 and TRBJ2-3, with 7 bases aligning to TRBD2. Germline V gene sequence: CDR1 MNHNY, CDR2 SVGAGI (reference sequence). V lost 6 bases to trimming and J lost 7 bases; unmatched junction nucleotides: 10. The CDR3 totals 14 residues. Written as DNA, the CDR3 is TGTGCCAGCAGGGGGGGGACTACCTTCAATACGCAGTATTTT. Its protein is CASRGGTTFNTQYF.

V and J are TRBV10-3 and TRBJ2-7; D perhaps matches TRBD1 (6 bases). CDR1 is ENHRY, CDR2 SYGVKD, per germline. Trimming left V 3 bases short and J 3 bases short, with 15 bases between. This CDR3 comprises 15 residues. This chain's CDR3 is CAISDLQGPYYEQYF. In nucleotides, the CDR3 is TGTGCCATCAGTGACCTACAGGGTCCCTACTACGAGCAGTACTTC.

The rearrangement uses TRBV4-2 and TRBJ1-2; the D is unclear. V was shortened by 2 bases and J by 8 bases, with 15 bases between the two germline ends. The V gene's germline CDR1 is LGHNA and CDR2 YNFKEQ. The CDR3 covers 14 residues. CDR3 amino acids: CASSQTAARSGYTF. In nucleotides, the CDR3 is TGTGCCAGCAGCCAAACGGCGGCGAGGTCGGGCTACACCTTC.

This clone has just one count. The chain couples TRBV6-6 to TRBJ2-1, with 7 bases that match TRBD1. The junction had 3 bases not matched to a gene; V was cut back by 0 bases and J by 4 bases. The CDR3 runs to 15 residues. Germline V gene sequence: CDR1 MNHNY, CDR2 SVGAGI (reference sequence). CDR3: CASSYSGTAYNEQFF. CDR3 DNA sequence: TGTGCCAGCAGTTACTCCGGGACAGCTTACAATGAGCAGTTCTTC.

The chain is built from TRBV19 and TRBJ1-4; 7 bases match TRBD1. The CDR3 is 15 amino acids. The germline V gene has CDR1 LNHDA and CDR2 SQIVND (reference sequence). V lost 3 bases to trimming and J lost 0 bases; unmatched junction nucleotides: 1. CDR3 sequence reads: CASSMGTATNEKLFF. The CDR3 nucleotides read TGTGCCAGTAGTATGGGGACAGCAACTAATGAAAAACTGTTTTTT.